The clone carrying this T cell receptor beta chain was observed once. This sample was taken from a study of blood T cell repertoires in COVID-19. Overall study context: There were acute and convalescent COVID-19 samples, and they came from the United States, Italy and Spain. Sample material is recorded as cDNA or gDNA derived from T cells, B-cell-depleted T cells, or PBMCs.

Germline loops: CDR1 MNHNS, CDR2 SASEGT. This CDR3 is 14 amino acids long. The V and J ends lost 0 bases and 5 bases respectively, with 10 bases between them. In the source study's methods: Amplification of reference gene primers provided the estimated nucleated cell counts. The protocol was immunoSEQ multiplex PCR, while the TCRdb copy is restricted to in-frame clones and leaves out a portion. That table furnishes V, J and clone size, whereas the DNA furnished D and trimming. The profile covers 100,000 or so clones, with almost 85% appearing a single time and about a tenth taken by the ten largest. The TCR originated in a man between 40 and 49 years old with active or convalescent COVID-19. Material for sequencing was peripheral blood. The chain carries TRBV6-1 and TRBJ1-1; tentatively, D is TRBD1 (6 bases). CDR3 residues: CASSEATGLTEAFF. DNA for the CDR3: TGTGCCAGCAGTGAAGCAACAGGGCTTACTGAAGCTTTCTTT.